Below, 9 T cell receptor beta chains from the same sample are listed, as sequenced in a study of cytomegalovirus exposure and HLA in healthy donors. Sequenced by immunoSEQ multiplex PCR; TCRdb stores in-frame clones only, minus some. The sample comprises roughly 250,000 clones, roughly 86% of which are singletons, and around 1.2% rests with the top ten. Sequenced: PBMCs. The source of these receptors is a woman aged 25 to 39 in good health and CMV-seropositive.

The DNA of the CDR3 is TGTGCCAGCAGCCTAGCGGGGGAGCAGTACTTC. Amino acid sequence: CASSLAGEQYF. This rearrangement joins TRBV14 to TRBJ2-7; 8 nucleotides match TRBD2. Trimming took 4 bases from V and 7 from J; bases not matched to a gene: 0. The length of the CDR3 is 11 residues. CDR1 and CDR2 (germline): SGHDN, FVKESK.

The genes are TRBV9 and TRBJ2-2; D perhaps matches TRBD2 (6 bases). CDR3 size: 15 residues. Germline V CDR1 and CDR2: SGDLS, YYNGEE. Trimming cost V 3 bases and J 0 bases, with 9 bases left between them. The CDR3 coding sequence is TGTGCCAGCAGCGGCGGGGTTCCGAACACCGGGGAGCTGTTTTTT. Its protein product is CASSGGVPNTGELFF. The full variable domain, its missing parts supplied by reference TRBV9 and TRBJ2-2, is DSGVTQTPKHLITATGQRVTLRCSPRSGDLSVYWYQQSLDQGLQFLIQYYNGEERAKGNILERFSAQQFPDLHSELNLSSLELGDSALYFCASSGGVPNTGELFFGEGSRLTVL.

The rearrangement joins TRBV6-1 to TRBJ2-7; D is undetermined. Germline values: CDR1 MNHNS, CDR2 SASEGT. This CDR3 is 15 amino acids long. V lost 2 bases and J 0 bases, leaving 11 bases between the germline ends. The CDR3 coding sequence is TGTGCCAGCAGTGAAATGTACAGCAGCTCCTACGAGCAGTACTTC. Amino acids: CASSEMYSSSYEQYF.

The genes are TRBV5-1 and TRBJ2-3; TRBD2 aligns across 10 bases. CDR3 length equals 20 residues. Unmatched junction bases numbered 16, after V lost 0 bases and J lost 3 bases. Germline V gene lookup returns CDR1 SGHRS and CDR2 YFSETQ. The CDR3 nucleotides read TGCGCCAGCAGCTTGGGCTCCTTTGGAGCGGGAGGGCCCATGACAGATACGCAGTATTTT. Translating gives CASSLGSFGAGGPMTDTQYF.

The V call is TRBV5-1, the J call TRBJ2-7; 11 positions match TRBD1. V shed 4 bases, J shed 4 bases, and the junction held 7 bases outside the gene matches. Germline CDR1 and CDR2: SGHRS and YFSETQ. The CDR3 is made up of 15 amino acids. The DNA of the CDR3 is TGCGCCAGCAGCCCCATGGACAGGGGGCTTTACGAGCAGTACTTC. Protein sequence: CASSPMDRGLYEQYF.

The chain couples TRBV5-5 to TRBJ1-2, with a tentative D call TRBD1 (5 bases). Germline V CDR1 and CDR2: SGHKS, YYEKEE (reference sequence). V lost 4 bases to trimming and J lost 7 bases, with 14 bases between them. This CDR3 has 13 residues. This chain's CDR3 is CASSVTGHAGYTF. Written as DNA, the CDR3 is TGTGCCAGCAGCGTTACAGGTCACGCTGGCTACACCTTC.

This chain joins TRBV5-1 and TRBJ1-1; D may be TRBD1 (6 bases). The ends were cut back, 2 bases at V and 3 bases at J, with 14 bases in the middle. The CDR3 consists of 15 residues. The germline gives CDR1 SGHRS, CDR2 YFSETQ. The CDR3 loop is CASSLGAGEYTEAFF. CDR3 in DNA: TGCGCCAGCAGCTTAGGGGCAGGGGAGTACACTGAAGCTTTCTTT.

Points on this clone: This CDR3 is also generated by other DNA sequences in the sample. J is TRBJ2-7 and V is TRBV27, with unresolved D. The length of the CDR3 is 13 residues. Germline values: CDR1 MNHEY, CDR2 SMNVEV (reference sequence). Deletions cut 4 bases from V and 0 bases from J, with 7 bases between. DNA for the CDR3: TGTGCCAGCAGTTCCACTCTCTCCTACGAGCAGTACTTC. This gives the protein CASSSTLSYEQYF.

This clone was observed a few times. The J gene is TRBJ2-3, the V gene TRBV6-4; no firm D call. Deletions cut 5 bases from V and 2 bases from J, with 11 bases between. The CDR3 totals 14 residues. CDR1 is MRHNA and CDR2 is SNTAGT in the germline V gene. The CDR3 is CASSSTLSTDTQYF. The CDR3 region has the DNA TGTGCCAGCAGTTCTACCCTTTCCACAGATACGCAGTATTTT.